This is a list of T cell receptor beta chains from one sample in a study of blood T cells in healthy people across ages. TCRdb reprocessed the 5' RACE reads with MiXCR, giving one entry per CDR3 protein. The top ten clones hold over 2% of a sample with 1.5 million to 2 million distinct CDR3 sequences, around 50% of them seen once. The source material was blood. Receptors originate from a woman aged 40 to 55 in good health. CDR3s include the opening cysteine and the closing phenylalanine or tryptophan. The D gene is left open where the match is weak. Clone size appears in some rows only: once, few, many, or a class for an expanded clone.

j_call: TRBJ2-6
v_call: TRBV7-3
clone_size: .
d_call: .
cdr3_nt: TGTGCCAGCAGCTTAAGGCGGACTGGGGCCAACGTCCTGACTTTC
cdr3_aa: CASSLRRTGANVLTF

j_call: TRBJ1-5
v_call: TRBV24-1
clone_size: .
d_call: .
cdr3_nt: TGTGCCACCAGTGACCAGCGGGAGCAGCCCCAGCATTTT
cdr3_aa: CATSDQREQPQHF

j_call: TRBJ1-4
v_call: TRBV11-2
clone_size: few
d_call: .
cdr3_nt: TGTGCCAGCAGCGCTAAATCGACAGTCCGAAATGAAAAACTGTTTTTT
cdr3_aa: CASSAKSTVRNEKLFF

j_call: TRBJ1-1
v_call: TRBV7-6
clone_size: .
d_call: TRBD1
cdr3_nt: TGTGCCAGCAGCTTACGGGACAGGGGGCCTTACACTGAAGCTTTCTTT
cdr3_aa: CASSLRDRGPYTEAFF

j_call: TRBJ2-3
v_call: TRBV6-5
clone_size: few
d_call: .
cdr3_nt: TGTGCCAGCAGCCAGGGGCCCAGTGGGGTGATAAATACGCAGTATTTT
cdr3_aa: CASSQGPSGVINTQYF

j_call: TRBJ2-1
v_call: TRBV7-8
clone_size: once
d_call: TRBD1
cdr3_nt: TGTGCCAGCAGCTTTAGACGCGGGACAGGGCTTACCTACAATGAGCAGTTCTTC
cdr3_aa: CASSFRRGTGLTYNEQFF

j_call: TRBJ2-1
v_call: TRBV5-1
clone_size: few
d_call: .
cdr3_nt: TGCGCCAGCAGCCTGGACGGAGACTCCTACAATGAGCAGTTCTTC
cdr3_aa: CASSLDGDSYNEQFF

j_call: TRBJ2-3
v_call: TRBV20-1
clone_size: .
d_call: .
cdr3_nt: TGCAGTGCTAGAGAACAGCAACCTAGCACAGATACGCGGTATTTT
cdr3_aa: CSAREQQPSTDTRYF

j_call: TRBJ2-1
v_call: TRBV20-1
clone_size: .
d_call: .
cdr3_nt: TGCAGTGCCACCTATAAGAGCTCCGACAATGAGCAGTTCTTC
cdr3_aa: CSATYKSSDNEQFF

j_call: TRBJ2-1
v_call: TRBV28
clone_size: .
d_call: TRBD1
cdr3_nt: TGTGCCAGCAGTTTAGTCCAGGGGGCTAATGAGCAGTTCTTC
cdr3_aa: CASSLVQGANEQFF

j_call: TRBJ2-3
v_call: TRBV5-6
clone_size: .
d_call: .
cdr3_nt: TGTGCCAGCAGCCGCAGGTTTAGCACAGATACGCAGTATTTT
cdr3_aa: CASSRRFSTDTQYF

j_call: TRBJ2-4
v_call: TRBV4-3
clone_size: few
d_call: .
cdr3_nt: TGCGCCAGCAGCCGCGGAGGAGGTGCGACTCAGTTAGCCAAAAACATTCAGTACTTC
cdr3_aa: CASSRGGGATQLAKNIQYF

j_call: TRBJ2-1
v_call: TRBV20-1
clone_size: few
d_call: .
cdr3_nt: TGCAGTGCCCCGACAACCGAGGGGGGACCGACTTACAATGAGCAGTTCTTC
cdr3_aa: CSAPTTEGGPTYNEQFF

j_call: TRBJ2-4
v_call: TRBV20-1
clone_size: few
d_call: .
cdr3_nt: TGCAGTGCTAACCCCGGAGGGGGAGCCAAAAACATTCAGTACTTC
cdr3_aa: CSANPGGGAKNIQYF

j_call: TRBJ1-2
v_call: TRBV6-1
clone_size: .
d_call: TRBD1
cdr3_nt: TGTGCCAGCACCAGGGACAGGACAGTCTATGGCTACACCTTC
cdr3_aa: CASTRDRTVYGYTF

j_call: TRBJ2-7
v_call: TRBV28
clone_size: many
d_call: .
cdr3_nt: TGTGCCAGCAGCTTCGCCAGCTCCTACGAGCAGTACTTC
cdr3_aa: CASSFASSYEQYF

j_call: TRBJ2-1
v_call: TRBV7-8
clone_size: many
d_call: TRBD2
cdr3_nt: TGTGCCAGCAGCTTAGGGGGTAGCGGGAGCTACAATGAGCAGTTCTTC
cdr3_aa: CASSLGGSGSYNEQFF

j_call: TRBJ2-7
v_call: TRBV5-6
clone_size: .
d_call: .
cdr3_nt: TGTGCCAGCAGCTTGGGCGACTCCGACGAGCAGTACTTC
cdr3_aa: CASSLGDSDEQYF

j_call: TRBJ2-2
v_call: TRBV9
clone_size: .
d_call: .
cdr3_nt: TGTGCCAGCAGCACATACACCGGGGAGCTGTTTTTT
cdr3_aa: CASSTYTGELFF

j_call: TRBJ2-1
v_call: TRBV7-2
clone_size: many
d_call: TRBD2
cdr3_nt: TGTGCCAGCAGCCGTGGGGGCGGGGGGTATAATGAGCAGTTCTTC
cdr3_aa: CASSRGGGGYNEQFF

j_call: TRBJ2-4
v_call: TRBV28
clone_size: once
d_call: .
cdr3_nt: TGTGCCAGCAGTCCTTCCCTGGGAACTATAGCCAGAAACATTCAGTACTTC
cdr3_aa: CASSPSLGTIARNIQYF

j_call: TRBJ2-7
v_call: TRBV29-1
clone_size: .
d_call: .
cdr3_nt: TGCAGCGTATGTTTTGGGGGGCCGGAGTACGAGCAGTACTTC
cdr3_aa: CSVCFGGPEYEQYF

j_call: TRBJ1-2
v_call: TRBV20-1
clone_size: few
d_call: .
cdr3_nt: TGCAGTGCTAGCGCCGAGTCTAACTATGGCTACACCTTC
cdr3_aa: CSASAESNYGYTF

j_call: TRBJ2-4
v_call: TRBV7-2
clone_size: .
d_call: .
cdr3_nt: TGTGCCAGCAACCAAGAAGCGGGAGCCAAAAACATTCAGTACTTC
cdr3_aa: CASNQEAGAKNIQYF

j_call: TRBJ2-3
v_call: TRBV18
clone_size: .
d_call: .
cdr3_nt: TGTGCCAGCTCACCACCCGGCGGAGTTTACACAGATACGCAGTATTTT
cdr3_aa: CASSPPGGVYTDTQYF

j_call: TRBJ2-7
v_call: TRBV28
clone_size: few
d_call: .
cdr3_nt: TGTGCCAGCAGCCCCTTAAAGAACGAGCAGTACTTC
cdr3_aa: CASSPLKNEQYF

j_call: TRBJ2-7
v_call: TRBV2
clone_size: .
d_call: TRBD1
cdr3_nt: TGTGCCAGCAGATGGGACAGGGTAACCTACGAGCAGTACTTC
cdr3_aa: CASRWDRVTYEQYF

j_call: TRBJ2-1
v_call: TRBV4-1
clone_size: .
d_call: .
cdr3_nt: TGCGCCAGCAGCCAAGATGGAGGGGGACCTCCAAATGAGCAGTTCTTC
cdr3_aa: CASSQDGGGPPNEQFF

j_call: TRBJ2-5
v_call: TRBV5-1
clone_size: .
d_call: TRBD1
cdr3_nt: TGCGCCAGCAGCTCCGGACAGGGAAAAGCAAAGACCCAGTACTTC
cdr3_aa: CASSSGQGKAKTQYF

j_call: TRBJ2-5
v_call: TRBV20-1
clone_size: .
d_call: TRBD1
cdr3_nt: TGCAGTGCTATGGGGACAGGGTTCGAGCAGTACTTT
cdr3_aa: CSAMGTGFEQYF

j_call: TRBJ2-1
v_call: TRBV9
clone_size: few
d_call: .
cdr3_nt: TGTGCCAGCAGCGTAGGGACCCATGAGCAGTTCTTC
cdr3_aa: CASSVGTHEQFF

j_call: TRBJ2-7
v_call: TRBV12-3/TRBV12-4
clone_size: .
d_call: TRBD2
cdr3_nt: TGTGCCAGCAGCTTTAGCGGGGTGGGCAATGAGCAGTACTTC
cdr3_aa: CASSFSGVGNEQYF

j_call: TRBJ2-1
v_call: TRBV3-1
clone_size: few
d_call: TRBD2
cdr3_nt: TGTGCTAGCAGCCAAGACGGGGGGGCCTACAATGAGCAGTTCTTC
cdr3_aa: CASSQDGGAYNEQFF

j_call: TRBJ2-5
v_call: TRBV6-5
clone_size: .
d_call: .
cdr3_nt: TGTGCCAGCAGATCGAAGGGTGGTTGGAAGACCCAGTACTTC
cdr3_aa: CASRSKGGWKTQYF

j_call: TRBJ2-3
v_call: TRBV5-1
clone_size: .
d_call: .
cdr3_nt: TGCGCCAGCAGCTTGGCCCTGTCCGCGGCGCAGTATTTT
cdr3_aa: CASSLALSAAQYF

j_call: TRBJ2-3
v_call: TRBV29-1
clone_size: .
d_call: TRBD1
cdr3_nt: TGCAGCGTTGAAGTCGCGCATACAGGGGGGCGGACGGATACGCAGTATTTT
cdr3_aa: CSVEVAHTGGRTDTQYF

j_call: TRBJ1-5
v_call: TRBV3-1
clone_size: .
d_call: .
cdr3_nt: TGTGCCAGCGGCAGGGTAAATCAGCCCCAGCATTTT
cdr3_aa: CASGRVNQPQHF

j_call: TRBJ2-1
v_call: TRBV6-2/TRBV6-3
clone_size: .
d_call: .
cdr3_nt: TGTGCCAGCAGACCAGACTCTTACGAATACAATGAGCAGTTCTTC
cdr3_aa: CASRPDSYEYNEQFF

j_call: TRBJ1-6
v_call: TRBV7-2
clone_size: .
d_call: .
cdr3_nt: TGTGCCAGCAGCTTAGAGAGGGCGGGGAATTCACCCCTCCACTTT
cdr3_aa: CASSLERAGNSPLHF

j_call: TRBJ1-2
v_call: TRBV3-1
clone_size: .
d_call: TRBD1
cdr3_nt: TGTGCCAGCAGCGACCCCGGGACAGGGAGCCATGGCTACACCTTC
cdr3_aa: CASSDPGTGSHGYTF

j_call: TRBJ2-6
v_call: TRBV7-3
clone_size: .
d_call: .
cdr3_nt: TGTGCCAGCAGTCGTCTCCCTTCTGGGGCCAACGTCCTGACTTTC
cdr3_aa: CASSRLPSGANVLTF

j_call: TRBJ2-7
v_call: TRBV2
clone_size: .
d_call: .
cdr3_nt: TGTGCCAGCAGAAGGTCAGACATAGGCGAGCAGTACTTC
cdr3_aa: CASRRSDIGEQYF

j_call: TRBJ2-1
v_call: TRBV7-8
clone_size: many
d_call: .
cdr3_nt: TGTGCCAGCAGCAAGTCCATGAGCTCCTACAATGAGCAGTTCTTC
cdr3_aa: CASSKSMSSYNEQFF

j_call: TRBJ2-5
v_call: TRBV20-1
clone_size: .
d_call: .
cdr3_nt: TGCAGTGCTAGAGCCCTGCGGGGGCAGGAGACCCAGTACTTC
cdr3_aa: CSARALRGQETQYF

j_call: TRBJ2-1
v_call: TRBV7-2
clone_size: .
d_call: .
cdr3_nt: TGTGCCAGCAGCCCTCGACCACCGGTATCGGATGAGCAGTTCTTC
cdr3_aa: CASSPRPPVSDEQFF

j_call: TRBJ2-3
v_call: TRBV9
clone_size: .
d_call: .
cdr3_nt: TGTGCCAGCAGCGTAGAAAGGGAACGTGCGGGGGATACGCAGTATTTT
cdr3_aa: CASSVERERAGDTQYF

j_call: TRBJ2-5
v_call: TRBV7-9
clone_size: .
d_call: .
cdr3_nt: TGTGCCAGCAGCTTAGAGTCGAAGCAAGAGACCCAGTACTTC
cdr3_aa: CASSLESKQETQYF

j_call: TRBJ2-1
v_call: TRBV21-1
clone_size: .
d_call: .
cdr3_nt: TGTGCCAGCAGCCTTCCCGGGACTAGCGGGGTGGGTGAGCAGTTCTTC
cdr3_aa: CASSLPGTSGVGEQFF

j_call: TRBJ2-5
v_call: TRBV7-9
clone_size: once
d_call: .
cdr3_nt: TGTGCCAGCAGCTCCCCCTACCCACAGGAGGGTGCGCGAGAGACCCAGTACTTC
cdr3_aa: CASSSPYPQEGARETQYF

j_call: TRBJ1-2
v_call: TRBV6-5
clone_size: few
d_call: TRBD1
cdr3_nt: TGTGCCAGCAGTAACGAGGGGGCTCTGGGCTACACCTTC
cdr3_aa: CASSNEGALGYTF

j_call: TRBJ2-2
v_call: TRBV4-1
clone_size: once
d_call: TRBD1
cdr3_nt: TGCGCCAGCAGCCAAGCAGAAGGGACAGTGACCGGGGAGCTGTTTTTT
cdr3_aa: CASSQAEGTVTGELFF

j_call: TRBJ2-1
v_call: TRBV20-1
clone_size: .
d_call: TRBD1
cdr3_nt: TGCAGTGCTAGAGCGGACAGGGGCAATGAGCAGTTCTTC
cdr3_aa: CSARADRGNEQFF

j_call: TRBJ1-2
v_call: TRBV6-1
clone_size: .
d_call: .
cdr3_nt: TGTGCCAGCAGTGAACGCGGAAACTATGCCTACACCTTC
cdr3_aa: CASSERGNYAYTF

j_call: TRBJ2-3
v_call: TRBV27
clone_size: .
d_call: .
cdr3_nt: TGTGCCAGCAGTGTCCACAGGGGGGGTACGCAGTATTTT
cdr3_aa: CASSVHRGGTQYF

j_call: TRBJ2-3
v_call: TRBV24-1
clone_size: .
d_call: TRBD2
cdr3_nt: TGTGCCACCAGTGATTCGACTAGCGGGGAAACAGATACGCAGTATTTT
cdr3_aa: CATSDSTSGETDTQYF

j_call: TRBJ2-1
v_call: TRBV7-2
clone_size: few
d_call: .
cdr3_nt: TGTGCCAGCAGCCCCGCCTTGCGGGGCAATGAGCAGTTCTTC
cdr3_aa: CASSPALRGNEQFF

j_call: TRBJ1-2
v_call: TRBV28
clone_size: .
d_call: TRBD1
cdr3_nt: TGTGCCAGCAGTCAATCGACCGGGACAGGGAAAGTTTATGGCTACACCTTC
cdr3_aa: CASSQSTGTGKVYGYTF

j_call: TRBJ2-7
v_call: TRBV6-6
clone_size: few
d_call: TRBD2
cdr3_nt: TGTGCCAGCAGCGGACTAGCGGGGGACTACGAGCAGTACTTC
cdr3_aa: CASSGLAGDYEQYF

j_call: TRBJ2-6
v_call: TRBV7-8
clone_size: few
d_call: TRBD1
cdr3_nt: TGTGCCAGCAGCTTGCGGACAGGGGATAGCTCTGGGGCCAACGTCCTGACTTTC
cdr3_aa: CASSLRTGDSSGANVLTF

j_call: TRBJ1-5
v_call: TRBV7-9
clone_size: .
d_call: TRBD1
cdr3_nt: TGTGCCAGCAGTTCCGGGACAGGGAACATCCATAGCAATCAGCCCCAGCATTTT
cdr3_aa: CASSSGTGNIHSNQPQHF